The clone carrying this T cell receptor beta chain was seen a handful of times. What it binds is not known. These data originate in a study of T cells after yellow fever vaccination. Study-wide results and limits: Highly abundant clonotypes carried over from the bulk population could end up in FACS-sorted repertoires as contaminants. The study found a weaker secondary response that peaked faster, day 5 versus 15. CD4 and CD8 compartments shared a small share of clonotypes, likely from convergent recombination.

TCR cDNA, made by 5'RACE template switching, carried an added universal primer site and UMIs. Via MiXCR, TCRdb re-called the 5' RACE reads, giving one row per CDR3 protein. The sample includes 450,000 to 650,000 distinct CDR3 sequences, around an eighth of them seen just once. V dropped 3 bases and J dropped 5 bases, with 9 bases sitting between them. This CDR3 region has 13 residues. Per the germline V gene, CDR1 is SGHRS and CDR2 is YFSETQ. The chain has TRBV5-1 and TRBJ2-1; tentative D call: TRBD1 (6 bases). This clonotype was sampled from a man aged 25 to 40 who received the YFV17D yellow fever vaccine. The sequenced sample was PBMCs, obtained on the day of the yellow fever booster vaccination. CDR3 nucleotides: TGCGCCAGCAGCTGGGACATTAACAATGAGCAGTTCTTC. Translation gives CASSWDINNEQFF.